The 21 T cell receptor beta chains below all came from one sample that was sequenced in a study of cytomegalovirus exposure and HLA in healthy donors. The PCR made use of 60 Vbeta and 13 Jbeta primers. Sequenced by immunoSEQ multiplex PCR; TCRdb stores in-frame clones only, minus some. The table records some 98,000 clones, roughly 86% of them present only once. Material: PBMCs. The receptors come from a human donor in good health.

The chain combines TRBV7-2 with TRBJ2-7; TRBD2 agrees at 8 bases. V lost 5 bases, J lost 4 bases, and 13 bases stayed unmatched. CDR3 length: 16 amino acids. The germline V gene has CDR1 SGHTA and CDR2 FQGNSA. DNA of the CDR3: TGTGCCAGCAGCCAAACAAGCGGGAGTCTTGGATACGAGCAGTACTTC. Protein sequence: CASSQTSGSLGYEQYF.

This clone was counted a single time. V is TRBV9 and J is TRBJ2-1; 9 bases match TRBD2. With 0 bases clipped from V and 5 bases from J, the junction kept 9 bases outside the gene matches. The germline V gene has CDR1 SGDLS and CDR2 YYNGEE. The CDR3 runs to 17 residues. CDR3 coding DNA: TGTGCCAGCAGCGTAGCTACCTCGGCGGGGGGGGACAATGAGCAGTTCTTC. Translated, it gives CASSVATSAGGDNEQFF.

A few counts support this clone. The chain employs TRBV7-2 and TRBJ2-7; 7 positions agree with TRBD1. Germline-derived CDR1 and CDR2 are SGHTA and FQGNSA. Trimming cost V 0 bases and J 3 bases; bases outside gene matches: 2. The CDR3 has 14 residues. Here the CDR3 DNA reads TGTGCCAGCAGCTTAGCCGGGACAGACTACGAGCAGTACTTC. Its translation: CASSLAGTDYEQYF.

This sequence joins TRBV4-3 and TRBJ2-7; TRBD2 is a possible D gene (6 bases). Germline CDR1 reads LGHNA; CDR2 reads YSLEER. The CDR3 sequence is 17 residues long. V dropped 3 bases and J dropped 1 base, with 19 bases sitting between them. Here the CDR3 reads CASSQRLTGERSYEQYF. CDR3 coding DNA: TGCGCCAGCAGCCAGAGATTAACGGGGGAGAGGTCCTACGAGCAGTACTTC.

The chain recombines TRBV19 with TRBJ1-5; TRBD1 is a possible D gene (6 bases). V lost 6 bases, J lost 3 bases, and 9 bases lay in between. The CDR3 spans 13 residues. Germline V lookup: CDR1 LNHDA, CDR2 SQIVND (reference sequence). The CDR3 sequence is CASRYRANQPQHF. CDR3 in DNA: TGTGCCAGTAGATACAGGGCCAATCAGCCCCAGCATTTT.

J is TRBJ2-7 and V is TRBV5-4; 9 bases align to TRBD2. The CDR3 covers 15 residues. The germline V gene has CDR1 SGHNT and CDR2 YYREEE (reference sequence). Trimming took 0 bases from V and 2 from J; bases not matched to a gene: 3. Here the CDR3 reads CASSLGLAVAYEQYF. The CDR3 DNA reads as TGTGCCAGCAGCTTGGGACTAGCGGTTGCCTACGAGCAGTACTTC.

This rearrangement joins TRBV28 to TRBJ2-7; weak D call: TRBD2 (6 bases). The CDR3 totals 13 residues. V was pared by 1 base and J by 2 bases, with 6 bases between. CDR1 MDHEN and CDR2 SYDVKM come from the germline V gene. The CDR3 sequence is CASSLSGAYEQYF. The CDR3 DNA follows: TGTGCCAGCAGTTTATCGGGAGCCTACGAGCAGTACTTC.

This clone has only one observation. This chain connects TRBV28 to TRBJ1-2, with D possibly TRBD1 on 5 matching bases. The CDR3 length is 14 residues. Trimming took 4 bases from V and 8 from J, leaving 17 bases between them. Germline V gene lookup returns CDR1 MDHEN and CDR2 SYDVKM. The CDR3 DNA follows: TGTGCCAGCAGTTCCCGAACAGGACCGAGGGGCTACACCTTC. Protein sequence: CASSSRTGPRGYTF.

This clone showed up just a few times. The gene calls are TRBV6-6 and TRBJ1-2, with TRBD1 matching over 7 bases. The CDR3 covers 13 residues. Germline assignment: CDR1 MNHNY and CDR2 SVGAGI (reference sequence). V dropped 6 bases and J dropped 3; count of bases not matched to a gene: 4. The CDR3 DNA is TGTGCCAGCAGCCCAACAGGGGACTATGGCTACACCTTC. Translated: CASSPTGDYGYTF.

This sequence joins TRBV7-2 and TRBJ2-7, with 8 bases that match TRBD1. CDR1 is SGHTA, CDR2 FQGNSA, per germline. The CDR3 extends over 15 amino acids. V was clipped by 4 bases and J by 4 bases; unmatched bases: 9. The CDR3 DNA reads TGTGCCAGCAGCTCAGGGGGCATTACGGTGTACGAGCAGTACTTC. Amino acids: CASSSGGITVYEQYF.

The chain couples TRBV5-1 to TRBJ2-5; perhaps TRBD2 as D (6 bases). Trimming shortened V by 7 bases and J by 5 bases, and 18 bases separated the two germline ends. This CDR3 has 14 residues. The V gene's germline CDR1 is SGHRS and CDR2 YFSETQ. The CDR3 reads CASSELAKGETQYF. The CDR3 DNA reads TGCGCCAGCTCAGAACTAGCTAAAGGCGAGACCCAGTACTTC.

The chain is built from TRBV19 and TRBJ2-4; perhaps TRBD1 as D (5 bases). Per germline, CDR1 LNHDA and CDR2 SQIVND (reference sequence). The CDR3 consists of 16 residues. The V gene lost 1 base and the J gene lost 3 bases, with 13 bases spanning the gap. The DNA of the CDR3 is TGTGCCAGTAGTATAGTGGCTGGGGCACTCAAAAACATTCAGTACTTC. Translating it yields CASSIVAGALKNIQYF.

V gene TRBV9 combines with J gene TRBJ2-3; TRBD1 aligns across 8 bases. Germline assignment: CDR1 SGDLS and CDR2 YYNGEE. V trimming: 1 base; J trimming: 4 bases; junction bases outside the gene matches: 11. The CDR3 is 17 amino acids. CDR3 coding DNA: TGTGCCAGCAGCGTAATAACAGGGGGTCCCAACTCAGATACGCAGTATTTT. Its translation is CASSVITGGPNSDTQYF.

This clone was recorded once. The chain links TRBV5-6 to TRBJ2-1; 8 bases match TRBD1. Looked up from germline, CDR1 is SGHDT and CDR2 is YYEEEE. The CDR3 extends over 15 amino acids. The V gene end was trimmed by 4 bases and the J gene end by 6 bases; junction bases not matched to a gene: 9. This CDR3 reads CASSPRTGMVNEQFF. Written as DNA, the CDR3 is TGTGCCAGCAGCCCGCGGACAGGGATGGTCAATGAGCAGTTCTTC.

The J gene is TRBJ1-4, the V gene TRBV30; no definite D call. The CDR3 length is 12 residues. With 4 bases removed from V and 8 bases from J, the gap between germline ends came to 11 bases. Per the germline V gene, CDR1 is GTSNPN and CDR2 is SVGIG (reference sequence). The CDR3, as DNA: TGTGCCTGGACAGCCCCGGGGGAAAAACTGTTTTTT. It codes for CAWTAPGEKLFF. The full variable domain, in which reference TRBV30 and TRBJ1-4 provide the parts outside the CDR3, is SQTIHQWPATLVQPVGSPLSLECTVEGTSNPNLYWYRQAAGRGLQLLFYSVGIGQISSEVPQNLSASRPQDRQFILSSKKLLLSDSGFYLCAWTAPGEKLFFGSGTQLSVL.

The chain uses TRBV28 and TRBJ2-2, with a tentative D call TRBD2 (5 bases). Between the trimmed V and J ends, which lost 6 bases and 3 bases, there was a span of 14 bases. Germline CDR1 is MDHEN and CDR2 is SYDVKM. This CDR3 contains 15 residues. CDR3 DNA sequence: TGTGCCAGCAGCTCGAGCGGCTTGTACACCGGGGAGCTGTTTTTT. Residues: CASSSSGLYTGELFF.

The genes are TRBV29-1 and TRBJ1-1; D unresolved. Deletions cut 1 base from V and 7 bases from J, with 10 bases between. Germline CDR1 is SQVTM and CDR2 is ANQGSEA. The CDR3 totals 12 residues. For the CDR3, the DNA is TGCAGCGTTGAAGGTGGTGGAGGTGAAGCTTTCTTT. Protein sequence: CSVEGGGGEAFF. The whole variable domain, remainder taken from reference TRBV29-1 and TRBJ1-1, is SAVISQKPSRDICQRGTSLTIQCQVDSQVTMMFWYRQQPGQSLTLIATANQGSEATYESGFVIDKFPISRPNLTFSTLTVSNMSPEDSSIYLCSVEGGGGEAFFGQGTRLTVV.

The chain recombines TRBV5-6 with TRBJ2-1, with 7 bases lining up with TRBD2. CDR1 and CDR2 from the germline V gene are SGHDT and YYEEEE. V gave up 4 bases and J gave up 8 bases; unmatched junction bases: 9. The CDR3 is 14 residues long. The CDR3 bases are TGTGCCAGCAGCCAAGCGGGGACTGGGGATGAGCAGTTCTTC. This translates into CASSQAGTGDEQFF.

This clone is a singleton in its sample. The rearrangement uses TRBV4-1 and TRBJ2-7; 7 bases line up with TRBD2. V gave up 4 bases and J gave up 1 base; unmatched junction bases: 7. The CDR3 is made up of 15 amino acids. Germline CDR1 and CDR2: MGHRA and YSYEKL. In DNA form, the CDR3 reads TGCGCCAGCAGCCCACCCGGGGGGAGGTCCTACGAGCAGTACTTC. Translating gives CASSPPGGRSYEQYF.

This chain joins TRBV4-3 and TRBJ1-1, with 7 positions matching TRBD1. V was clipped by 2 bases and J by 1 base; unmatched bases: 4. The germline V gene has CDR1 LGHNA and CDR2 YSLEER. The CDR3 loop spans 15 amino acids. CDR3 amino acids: CASSQTGTANTEAFF. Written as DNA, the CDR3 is TGCGCCAGCAGCCAAACCGGGACAGCGAACACTGAAGCTTTCTTT.

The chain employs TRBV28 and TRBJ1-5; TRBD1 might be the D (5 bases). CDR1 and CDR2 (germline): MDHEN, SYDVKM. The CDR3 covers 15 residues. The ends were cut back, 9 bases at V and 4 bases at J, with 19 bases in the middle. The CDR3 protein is CASVPQAGSNQPQHF. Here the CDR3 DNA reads TGTGCCAGTGTCCCTCAAGCAGGGTCGAATCAGCCCCAGCATTTT.